The 18 T cell receptor beta chains in this list originate from one sample, sequenced in a study of identical twins. Each CDR3 protein is one row after TCRdb ran MiXCR on the 5' RACE reads. The table records roughly 1.6 million distinct CDR3 sequences, about 31% of them present only once. Sequencing was carried out using cord blood. The receptors were gathered from a newborn girl in good health.

This clonotype appeared a few times. The CDR3 region is CASSFWVGMHGYTF. The CDR3 DNA sequence: TGTGCCAGCAGCTTTTGGGTGGGCATGCATGGCTACACCTTC. V is TRBV7-2 and J is TRBJ1-2; D is uncertain. The CDR3 length is 14 residues. V was clipped by 3 bases and J by 6 bases, with 14 bases between them. Germline loops: CDR1 SGHTA, CDR2 FQGNSA.

The rearrangement uses TRBV29-1 and TRBJ2-4; tentatively, D is TRBD2 (6 bases). Deletions cut 6 bases from V and 8 bases from J, with 14 bases between. Germline CDR1 and CDR2: SQVTM and ANQGSEA. CDR3 length equals 12 residues. The CDR3 spells CSVSRDLDIQYF. Here the CDR3 DNA reads TGCAGCGTATCTCGGGACTTGGACATTCAGTACTTC.

This sequence joins TRBV11-2 and TRBJ2-3; D gene unclear. From germline, CDR1 is SGHAT and CDR2 FQNNGV. The CDR3 is 11 amino acids. V lost 8 bases and J lost 8, with 11 bases in between. The CDR3 nucleotides read TGTGCCAGCGCAACGCGCGGTACGCAGTATTTT. Translating it yields CASATRGTQYF.

As regards this clonotype: An end of the junction does not agree with germline; a read error may underlie this. The J gene is TRBJ1-1, the V gene TRBV4-1; D might be TRBD1 (6 bases). Germline V gene sequence: CDR1 MGHRA, CDR2 YSYEKL. The CDR3 length is 14 residues. In nucleotides, the CDR3 is TGCGCCAGCAGCCGAAAAAGGGGGAACCCTGAAGCTTTCTTT. It yields the protein CASSRKRGNPEAFF.

This clonotype appeared a few times. The rearrangement joins TRBV25-1 to TRBJ2-7, with 10 bases fitting TRBD1. Germline CDR1 reads MGHDK; CDR2 reads SYGVNS. The J segment lost 0 bases and the V segment lost 3 bases, leaving 5 bases of the junction unmatched. CDR3 length equals 16 residues. Written as DNA, the CDR3 is TGTGCCAGCAGTGATCCGGGACAGGGGATCTCCTACGAGCAGTACTTC. As protein: CASSDPGQGISYEQYF.

The V gene is TRBV24-1, the J gene TRBJ1-1; a possible D gene is TRBD1 (5 bases). Trimming took off 10 bases at V and 6 bases at J, with 8 bases between the two ends. The CDR3 has 10 residues. Germline CDR1 and CDR2: KGHDR and SFDVKD. Here the CDR3 reads CATGGAEAFF. The CDR3 nucleotides read TGTGCCACGGGGGGGGCTGAAGCTTTCTTT.

This clonotype showed up just a few times. The chain carries TRBV7-2 and TRBJ1-2; TRBD1 matches 7 bases. V was clipped by 1 base and J by 6 bases; unmatched bases: 2. The CDR3 has 13 residues. The germline CDR1 and CDR2 sequences are SGHTA and FQGNSA. The CDR3 here is CASSLVGTDGYTF. The CDR3 coding sequence is TGTGCCAGCAGCTTAGTGGGGACAGATGGCTACACCTTC.

This clonotype showed up just a few times. The V and J genes are TRBV5-1 and TRBJ2-3; weak D call: TRBD1 (5 bases). The CDR3 length is 16 residues. Germline CDR1 reads SGHRS; CDR2 reads YFSETQ. Trimming shortened V by 2 bases and J by 0 bases, and 13 bases separated the two germline ends. In DNA form, the CDR3 reads TGCGCCAGCAGCTTTGGGGCGGCACCTAGCACAGATACGCAGTATTTT. It codes for CASSFGAAPSTDTQYF.

The chain combines TRBV5-4 with TRBJ2-7; 8 positions agree with TRBD2. The trim removed 6 bases at V and 5 bases at J, leaving 10 bases unmatched. The germline gives CDR1 SGHNT, CDR2 YYREEE (reference sequence). The CDR3 extends over 14 amino acids. The CDR3 protein is CASTYSGAANEQYF. CDR3 nucleotide sequence: TGTGCCAGCACCTATAGCGGGGCGGCAAACGAGCAGTACTTC.

This clonotype was detected only a few times. The rearrangement links TRBV10-3 to TRBJ1-4; 7 nucleotides align to TRBD1. The CDR3 extends over 13 amino acids. Unmatched junction bases numbered 10, after V lost 10 bases and J lost 8 bases. The germline V gene encodes CDR1 ENHRY and CDR2 SYGVKD. This chain's CDR3 is CATKDRVREKLFF. CDR3 sequence (DNA): TGTGCCACCAAAGACAGGGTACGCGAAAAACTGTTTTTT.

There are many counts of this clonotype. The chain has TRBV10-3 and TRBJ2-5, with TRBD2 matching 8 bases. The junction had 2 bases not matched to a gene; V was cut back by 7 bases and J by 1 base. Germline V lookup: CDR1 ENHRY, CDR2 SYGVKD. The CDR3 has 13 residues. CDR3 sequence: CAIMAGGQETQYF. In DNA form, the CDR3 reads TGTGCCATCATGGCGGGAGGCCAAGAGACCCAGTACTTC.

This clonotype has only a few counts. The V and J genes are TRBV5-6 and TRBJ1-2, with D perhaps matching TRBD1 (5 bases). Germline assignment: CDR1 SGHDT and CDR2 YYEEEE. CDR3 size: 15 residues. The germline V and J ends were trimmed by 0 bases and 2 bases, with 11 bases remaining between them. The CDR3 DNA sequence: TGTGCCAGCAGCTTGGCCGCCAGGGCCAACTATGGCTACACCTTC. Amino acids: CASSLAARANYGYTF. The whole variable domain, remainder taken from reference TRBV5-6 and TRBJ1-2, is DAGVTQSPTHLIKTRGQQVTLRCSPKSGHDTVSWYQQALGQGPQFIFQYYEEEERQRGNFPDRFSGHQFPNYSSELNVNALLLGDSALYLCASSLAARANYGYTFGSGTRLTVV.

This clonotype showed up many times. V gene TRBV29-1 combines with J gene TRBJ2-7, with D unresolved. Germline-derived CDR1 and CDR2 are SQVTM and ANQGSEA. V lost 3 bases and J lost 4, with 10 bases in between. The CDR3 length is 12 residues. The CDR3 region is CSVDRSAYEQYF. The CDR3 DNA follows: TGCAGCGTTGATAGGTCGGCTTACGAGCAGTACTTC.

The chain joins TRBV12-3 or TRBV12-4 to TRBJ1-1; TRBD1 is a possible D gene (5 bases). This CDR3 comprises 14 residues. V gave up 6 bases and J gave up 0 bases, with 11 bases separating them. The CDR3 is CASRMTEVNTEAFF. CDR3 DNA sequence: TGTGCCAGCAGAATGACAGAGGTGAACACTGAAGCTTTCTTT.

The V and J genes are TRBV7-8 and TRBJ2-4, with 9 bases matching TRBD1. The DNA end favors TRBJ2-7, so the J call may be wrong. The CDR3 length is 14 residues. Germline V gene lookup returns CDR1 SGHVS and CDR2 FQNEAQ. CDR3 sequence: CASSRRQGDYEQYF. The CDR3 region has the DNA TGTGCCAGCAGCAGGAGACAGGGGGACTACGAGCAGTACTTC.

This clonotype has at least ten counts. The chain couples TRBV7-9 to TRBJ1-2; 7 bases agree with TRBD1. CDR3 size: 15 residues. Germline V gene lookup returns CDR1 SEHNR and CDR2 FQNEAQ (reference sequence). V lost 5 bases and J lost 6; bases outside the gene matches: 12. In nucleotides, the CDR3 is TGTGCCAGCAGCCTCTCTAGACAGGGAGGGAATGGCTACACCTTC. Residues: CASSLSRQGGNGYTF.

Only a few counts were recorded for this clonotype. The rearrangement links TRBV6-5 to TRBJ2-5, with D perhaps TRBD1 (6 bases). The CDR3 is 12 amino acids. The germline gives CDR1 MNHEY, CDR2 SVGAGI. Trimming pared 7 bases from V and 2 bases from J, leaving 8 bases between. The CDR3 protein is CASKGQQETQYF. The DNA of the CDR3 is TGTGCCAGCAAAGGACAGCAAGAGACCCAGTACTTC.

This clonotype appeared many times. The chain recombines TRBV11-2 with TRBJ2-5; the D is unclear. With 8 bases removed from V and 5 bases from J, the gap between germline ends came to 9 bases. Per germline, CDR1 SGHAT and CDR2 FQNNGV. This CDR3 has 11 amino acids. The CDR3: CASSPMETQYF. DNA for the CDR3: TGTGCCAGCTCACCTATGGAGACCCAGTACTTC.